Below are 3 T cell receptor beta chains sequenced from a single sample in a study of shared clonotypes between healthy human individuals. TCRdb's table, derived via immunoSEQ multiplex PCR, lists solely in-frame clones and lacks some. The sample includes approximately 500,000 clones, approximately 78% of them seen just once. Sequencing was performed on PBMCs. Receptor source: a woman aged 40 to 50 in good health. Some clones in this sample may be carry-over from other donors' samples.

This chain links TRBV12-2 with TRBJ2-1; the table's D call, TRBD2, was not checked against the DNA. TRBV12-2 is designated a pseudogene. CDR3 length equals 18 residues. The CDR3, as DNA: TGTGCAAGTCGCGCAAATGCTCTTCTAGCGGGAGTAGGGTATGAGCAGTTCTTC. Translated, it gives CASRANALLAGVGYEQFF.

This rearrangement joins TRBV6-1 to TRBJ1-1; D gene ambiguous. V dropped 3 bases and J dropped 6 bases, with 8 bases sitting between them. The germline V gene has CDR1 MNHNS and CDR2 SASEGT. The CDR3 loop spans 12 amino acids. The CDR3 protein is CASSDPTSEAFF. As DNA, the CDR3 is TGTGCCAGCAGTGATCCGACGTCTGAAGCTTTCTTT.

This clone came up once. The CDR3 region is CASRGTRGTYNEQFF. The CDR3 DNA is TGTGCCAGCAGGGGCACGAGGGGGACCTACAATGAGCAGTTCTTC. The genes are TRBV28 and TRBJ2-1, with D perhaps matching TRBD1 (6 bases). The CDR3 has 15 amino acids. The V end lost 6 bases, the J end lost 2 bases, and 14 bases lay between the germline ends. CDR1 is MDHEN, CDR2 SYDVKM, per germline. The full variable domain, its missing parts supplied by reference TRBV28 and TRBJ2-1, is DVKVTQSSRYLVKRTGEKVFLECVQDMDHENMFWYRQDPGLGLRLIYFSYDVKMKEKGDIPEGYSVSREKKERFSLILESASTNQTSMYLCASRGTRGTYNEQFFGPGTRLTVL.